This is a list of T cell receptor beta chains from one sample in a study of OX40 agonist ivuxolimab in advanced cancers. Using immunoSEQ multiplex PCR, the repertoire was profiled, and TCRdb retains in-frame clones only, with some absent. The table includes tens of thousands of clones, around 89% detected once. Sequences were derived from CD4+ or CD8+ T cells sorted from blood, sampled in a trial of the OX40 agonist ivuxolimab. The receptors originated from an adult with an advanced solid tumor such as melanoma, head and neck, liver or kidney cancer. The CDR3 runs from the conserved cysteine through the conserved F or W. A D gene is named only where the DNA matches it firmly. The size field is filled for only some rows; it gives once, few, many or a size class.

V gene	J gene	clone size	D gene	CDR3 DNA	CDR3 protein
TRBV11-2	TRBJ2-7	-	TRBD1	TGTGCCAGCAGCTCTCCGGGACAGGTTACTTACGAGCAGTACTTC	CASSSPGQVTYEQYF
TRBV7-3	TRBJ1-4	-	-	TGTGCCAGCAGCTTGGGCAGTAGGGGTGAAAAACTGTTTTTT	CASSLGSRGEKLFF
TRBV2	TRBJ1-3	-	TRBD1	TGTGCCAGCTCCGACAGGGTCGCTGGAAACACCATATATTTT	CASSDRVAGNTIYF
TRBV30	TRBJ2-1	-	-	TGTGCCTGGAGGGAGGTATCTGGGGTTAATGAGCAGTTCTTC	CAWREVSGVNEQFF
TRBV2	TRBJ2-7	-	-	TGTGCCAGCAGACCAATTTCACCACGTTCGCCGGGCGAGCAGTACTTC	CASRPISPRSPGEQYF
TRBV11-3	TRBJ2-5	-	-	TGTGCCAGCAGCCCAAAGCGCGTTGGGACCCAGTACTTC	CASSPKRVGTQYF
TRBV11-2	TRBJ2-7	once	-	TGTGCCAGCAGCTTACCCGGGTTCGAGCAGTACTTC	CASSLPGFEQYF
TRBV7-8	TRBJ2-1	once	TRBD2	TGTGCCAGCAGCCCTACCCTAGCGGAGTACAATGAGCAGTTCTTC	CASSPTLAEYNEQFF
TRBV11-2	TRBJ2-2	once	-	TGTGCCAGCAGCTTAGTGCGTGGGACTAACACCGGGGAGCTGTTTTTT	CASSLVRGTNTGELFF
TRBV10-1	TRBJ2-5	-	-	TGCGCCAGCAGTGAGAGCCAGTATGCGGAGACCCAGTACTTC	CASSESQYAETQYF
TRBV2	TRBJ1-3	-	TRBD1	TGTGCCAGCAGCAAAACAGGGGCTGGAAACACCATATATTTT	CASSKTGAGNTIYF
TRBV4-1	TRBJ1-2	-	TRBD1	TGCGCCAGCAGCCAAGCCCAGACAGGGACGACAGCTAACTATGGCTACACCTTC	CASSQAQTGTTANYGYTF
TRBV9	TRBJ2-5	-	-	TGTGCCAGCAGCGGGTTTTCAGAGACCCAGTACTTC	CASSGFSETQYF
TRBV30	TRBJ2-3	-	-	TGTGCCTGGAGTGAAAACAGGGCCGATACGCAGTATTTT	CAWSENRADTQYF
TRBV7-9	TRBJ1-1	-	-	TGTGCCAGCAGCCTGGACAGAATTGAAGCTTTCTTT	CASSLDRIEAFF
TRBV28	TRBJ1-1	-	-	TGTGCCAGCTTCCCTCTTGGTCCGAACACTGAAGCTTTCTTT	CASFPLGPNTEAFF
TRBV27	TRBJ2-7	-	TRBD2	TGTGCCAGCAGGCCCGGACTAGCAGGGTCCTACGAGCAGTGCTTC	CASRPGLAGSYEQCF
TRBV6-5	TRBJ2-1	-	TRBD2	TGTGCCAGCAGTTACTCTGTAGCGGGAGGATATGAGCAGTTCTTC	CASSYSVAGGYEQFF
TRBV4-1	TRBJ2-7	once	TRBD2	TGCGCCAGCAGCCCGGCCGGGACTAGCGGATTTTACGAGCAGTACTTC	CASSPAGTSGFYEQYF
TRBV30	TRBJ2-1	-	TRBD2	TGTGCCCATGACAGGTATGGGACTAGCGGGTTCAATGAGCAGTTCTTC	CAHDRYGTSGFNEQFF
TRBV19	TRBJ2-7	-	TRBD1	TGTGCCAGTAGTCCGCGGGACAGGGTCTACGAGCAGTACTTC	CASSPRDRVYEQYF
TRBV13	TRBJ2-1	-	TRBD2	TGTGCCAGCAGCACGACTAGCCAGAATGAGCAGTTCTTC	CASSTTSQNEQFF
TRBV19	TRBJ2-7	medium-sized	-	TGTGCCAGTAGTATTGCCTTCAAGTACGAGCAGTACTTC	CASSIAFKYEQYF
TRBV27	TRBJ2-1	-	TRBD2	TGTGCCAGCAGTTTAGGTAGCGGGAGTTCGAATGAGCAGTTCTTC	CASSLGSGSSNEQFF
TRBV27	TRBJ2-7	-	TRBD1	TGTGCCAGCAACAGGGGCGGTTCCTACGAGCAGTACTTC	CASNRGGSYEQYF
TRBV19	TRBJ2-7	-	-	TGTGCCAGTAGTATAGTCCCCGAGCTGGGCAACGGCCACTACGAGCAGTACTTC	CASSIVPELGNGHYEQYF
TRBV4-1	TRBJ2-7	-	TRBD2	TGCGCCAGCAGCCTTACTAGCGGGAGTTACGAGCAGTACTTC	CASSLTSGSYEQYF
TRBV19	TRBJ1-1	-	-	TGTGCCAGCATCCCTCTCGGGGGGGGAACTGAAGCTTTCTTT	CASIPLGGGTEAFF
TRBV19	TRBJ2-2	-	TRBD2	TGTGCCAGTATGCGACTAGCGGGGAACACCGGGGAGCTGTTTTTT	CASMRLAGNTGELFF
TRBV19	TRBJ2-1	-	-	TGTGCCAGTAGTATAGGTTCGAATGAGCAGTTCTTC	CASSIGSNEQFF
TRBV5-4	TRBJ2-7	-	TRBD1	TGTGCCAGCAGCCACCGGGACAGCTCCTACGAGCAGTACTTC	CASSHRDSSYEQYF
TRBV4-1	TRBJ2-3	-	TRBD1	TGCGCCAGCAGCCAAGAAGACAGGGGCACAGATACGCAGTATTTT	CASSQEDRGTDTQYF
TRBV10-2	TRBJ1-3	-	-	TGCGCCAGCAGTGTCGTAGGGGCTGGAAACACCATATATTTT	CASSVVGAGNTIYF
TRBV4-2	TRBJ2-2	-	-	TGTGCCAGCAGCGATGCTGGCGCGAACACCGGGGAGCTGTTTTTT	CASSDAGANTGELFF
TRBV29-1	TRBJ1-4	once	-	TGCAGCGCTGGCAGGGGAATGGGCGTGAGGAATGAAAAACTGTTTTTT	CSAGRGMGVRNEKLFF
TRBV25-1	TRBJ2-5	-	-	TGTGCCAGCAGTGGGACACGCCAAGAGACCCAGTACTTC	CASSGTRQETQYF
TRBV18	TRBJ2-1	-	-	TGTGCCAGCTCACCACCGGCAGGGGACAATGAGCAGTTCTTC	CASSPPAGDNEQFF
TRBV7-9	TRBJ2-5	once	-	TGTGCCAGCAGCCCCCAAAGGGGACGCGAGACCCAGTACTTC	CASSPQRGRETQYF
TRBV9	TRBJ2-2	-	TRBD2	TGTGCCAGCAGCGTAGCCCCAGCGGGAGAGGGGGTCGAGCTGTTTTTT	CASSVAPAGEGVELFF
TRBV7-4	TRBJ1-2	once	-	TGTGCCAGCAGCCTCGGGACATGGAGCTATGGCTACACCTTC	CASSLGTWSYGYTF
TRBV28	TRBJ2-3	-	TRBD1	TGTGCCAGCAGTTTAGGAGCCGGGACAGGGCGCGATACGCAGTATTTT	CASSLGAGTGRDTQYF
TRBV2	TRBJ2-1	-	TRBD2	TGTGCCAGCAAGACTAGCGGGAGCTACAATGAGCAGTTCTTC	CASKTSGSYNEQFF
TRBV7-2	TRBJ1-3	-	TRBD1	TGTGCCAGCAGCTGGACAGAGGGGGCGTCTGGAAACACCATATATTTT	CASSWTEGASGNTIYF
TRBV29-1	TRBJ2-7	-	TRBD1	TGCAGCGCGGGGACAGGCTCCTACGAGCAGTACTTC	CSAGTGSYEQYF
TRBV18	TRBJ1-4	-	-	TGTGCCAGCTCACTTGAACAGGGTTTTAATGAAAAACTGTTTTTT	CASSLEQGFNEKLFF
TRBV28	TRBJ2-3	-	-	TGTGCCAGCAGTTGGGGATTCACAGATACGCAGTATTTT	CASSWGFTDTQYF
TRBV27	TRBJ1-2	-	TRBD1	TGTGCCAGCAGTTCTGCCCTCGGACAGGGCCCACTTCCCTATGGCTACACCTTC	CASSSALGQGPLPYGYTF
TRBV4-1	TRBJ1-1	-	-	TGCGCCAGCAGCCAAGATCGGGGCGGAAACACTGAAGCTTTCTTT	CASSQDRGGNTEAFF
TRBV27	TRBJ2-5	-	TRBD1	TGTGCCAGCAGTTTGGGGACAGGGATGAGGGAGACCCAGTACTTC	CASSLGTGMRETQYF
TRBV15	TRBJ1-2	-	-	TGTGCCACCAGCATCTACAGGGAATTCACCTTC	CATSIYREFTF
TRBV2	TRBJ2-7	-	TRBD2	TGTGCCAGCAGCCCCAGCAGACTAGCGGGATCAGGCCGAACCTACGAGCAGTACTTC	CASSPSRLAGSGRTYEQYF
TRBV19	TRBJ1-5	few	-	TGTGCCAGTCGGGGGTCGTCGGGCAATCAGCCCCAGCATTTT	CASRGSSGNQPQHF
TRBV27	TRBJ2-7	-	TRBD2	TGTGCCAGCAGTCCGGGACTAGCGAGCAACGAGCAGTACTTC	CASSPGLASNEQYF
TRBV19	TRBJ2-1	-	-	TGTGCCAGTAGTAACCCCCCTTCCCGTGAGCAGTTCTTC	CASSNPPSREQFF
TRBV7-3	TRBJ2-7	once	-	TGTGCCAGCAGCTCCTATAGCGGACCCTACGAGCAGTACTTC	CASSSYSGPYEQYF
TRBV4-1	TRBJ1-1	-	-	TGCGCCAGCAGCCGCGAAAGGGCCGCTGAAGCTTTCTTT	CASSRERAAEAFF